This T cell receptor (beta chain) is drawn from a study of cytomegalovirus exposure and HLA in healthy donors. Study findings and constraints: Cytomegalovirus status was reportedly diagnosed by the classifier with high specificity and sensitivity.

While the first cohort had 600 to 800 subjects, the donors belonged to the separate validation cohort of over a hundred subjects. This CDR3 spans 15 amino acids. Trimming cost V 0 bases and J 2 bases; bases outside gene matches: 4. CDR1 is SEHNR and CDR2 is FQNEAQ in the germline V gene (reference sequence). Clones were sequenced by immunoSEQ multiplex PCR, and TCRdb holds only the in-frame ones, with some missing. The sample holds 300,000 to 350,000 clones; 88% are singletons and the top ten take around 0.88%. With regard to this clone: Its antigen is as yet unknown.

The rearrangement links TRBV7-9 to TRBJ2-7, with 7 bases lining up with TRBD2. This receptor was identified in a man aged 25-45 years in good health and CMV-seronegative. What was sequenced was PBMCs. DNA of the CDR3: TGTGCCAGCAGCTTAGCCGGGACTATAACCTACGAGCAGTACTTC. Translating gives CASSLAGTITYEQYF.